The next 5 T cell receptor beta chains were all read from a single sample in a study of vaccination effects on CD4 cells after COVID-19. Ahead of sequencing, the ViraFEST assay grew antigen-specific CD4+ T cells using viral peptide pools. Culturing for about 9 days preceded CD4+ T cell isolation. The study found no prior SARS-CoV-2 infection in the vaccine recipients, who tested negative for nucleocapsid antibodies. Their antigens are not known. Only in-frame clones appear in the TCRdb table, and some are missing; sequencing was by immunoSEQ multiplex PCR. Among over 60,000 clones listed, about 72% were seen once. The material was CD4+ T cells from PBMCs cultured with HCoV-NL63 spike peptides, obtained before COVID-19 vaccination. These receptors all come from a human donor who received a COVID-19 vaccine.

The V call is TRBV5-1, the J call TRBJ1-2, with D uncertain. V lost 0 bases, J lost 6 bases, and 12 bases lay in between. The CDR3 runs 14 residues. Germline assignment: CDR1 SGHRS and CDR2 YFSETQ. The DNA for the CDR3 is TGCGCCAGCAGCTTGGCCAACGTTTATGATGGCTACACCTTC. Its translation is CASSLANVYDGYTF.

The chain uses TRBV7-2 and TRBJ2-4, with 7 positions matching TRBD1. The CDR3 sequence is 17 residues long. With V trimmed by 5 bases and J by 0 bases, 10 bases remained unmatched. Germline values: CDR1 SGHTA, CDR2 FQGNSA. The CDR3 region is CASSQQSTGLAKNIQYF. The CDR3 bases are TGTGCCAGCAGCCAGCAATCGACAGGGCTAGCCAAAAACATTCAGTACTTC.

CDR3 in amino acids: CASSFGGPRTGELFF. The CDR3 DNA reads TGCGCCAGCAGCTTCGGTGGGCCACGGACCGGGGAGCTGTTTTTT. The V and J genes are TRBV5-1 and TRBJ2-2; D not certain. CDR1 SGHRS and CDR2 YFSETQ come from the germline V gene. The CDR3 loop spans 15 amino acids. V shed 2 bases and J shed 5 bases, with 13 bases lying between them.

This clone appeared a single time. The chain carries TRBV5-8 and TRBJ2-7; D is uncertain. The germline gives CDR1 SGHTS, CDR2 YDEGEE. The CDR3 is made up of 11 amino acids. The V and J ends lost 3 bases and 4 bases respectively, with 5 bases between them. The CDR3 DNA follows: TGTGCCAGCAGCTACCGATACGAGCAGTACGTC. Translated, it gives CASSYRYEQYV.

The chain is built from TRBV19 and TRBJ1-1, with D maybe TRBD1 (5 bases). In germline, CDR1 is LNHDA, CDR2 SQIVND (reference sequence). V lost 6 bases, J lost 3 bases, and 20 bases lay in between. CDR3 size: 16 residues. The CDR3 DNA follows: TGTGCCAGTAGCGCAGGGTGGTCAAGAGCGTACACTGAAGCTTTCTTT. Protein sequence: CASSAGWSRAYTEAFF.